Listed here is a single T cell receptor (beta chain). There are 14 residues in the CDR3. CDR1 LNHDA and CDR2 SQIVND come from the germline V gene (reference sequence). V gave up 8 bases and J gave up 6 bases; unmatched junction bases: 12. These data originate in a study of blood T cell repertoires in COVID-19. Method: immunoSEQ multiplex PCR; TCRdb's copy keeps in-frame clones and lacks some. This sample has fewer than 85,000 clones, with 80% to 90% found just once. This chain uses TRBV19 with TRBJ2-7, with 8 nucleotides matching TRBD1. The clonotype was recovered from a man aged 50 to 60 with active COVID-19. The sample taken for sequencing was peripheral blood. The CDR3 protein is CASHTGGNRGEQYF. CDR3 in DNA: TGTGCCAGTCATACAGGGGGGAATCGAGGCGAGCAGTACTTC.